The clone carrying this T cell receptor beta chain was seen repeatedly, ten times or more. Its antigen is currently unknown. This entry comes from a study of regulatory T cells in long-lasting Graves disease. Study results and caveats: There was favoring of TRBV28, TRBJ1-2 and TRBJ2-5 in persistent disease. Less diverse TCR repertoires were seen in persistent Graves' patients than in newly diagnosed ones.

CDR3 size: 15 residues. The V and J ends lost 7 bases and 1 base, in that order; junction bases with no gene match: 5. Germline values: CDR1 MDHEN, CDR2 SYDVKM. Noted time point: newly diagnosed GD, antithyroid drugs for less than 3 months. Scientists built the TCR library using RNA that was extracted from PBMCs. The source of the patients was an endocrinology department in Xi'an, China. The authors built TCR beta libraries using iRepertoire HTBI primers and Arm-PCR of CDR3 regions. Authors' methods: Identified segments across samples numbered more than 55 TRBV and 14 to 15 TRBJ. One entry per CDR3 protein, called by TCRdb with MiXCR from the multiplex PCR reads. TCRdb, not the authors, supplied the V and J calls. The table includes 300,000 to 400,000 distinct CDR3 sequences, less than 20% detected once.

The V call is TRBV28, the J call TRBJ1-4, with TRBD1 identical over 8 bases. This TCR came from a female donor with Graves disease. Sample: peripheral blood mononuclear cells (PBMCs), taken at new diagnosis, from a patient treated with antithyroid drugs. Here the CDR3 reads CASTDRGGTNEKLFF. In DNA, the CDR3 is TGTGCCAGCACCGACAGGGGTGGAACTAATGAAAAACTGTTTTTT.